At least ten counts were recorded for the clone carrying this T cell receptor beta chain. Its antigen is undetermined. Unique molecular identifiers were present in the TCR beta cDNA libraries. Out of roughly 0.85 to 11 million T cells, some 480,000 cDNA molecules were generated. TCRdb re-derived calls from the PCR reads in MiXCR, one entry per CDR3 protein. This table holds about 460,000 distinct CDR3 sequences, 45% found once. Germline CDR1 and CDR2: ENHRY and SYGVKD. The CDR3 extends over 13 amino acids. V was shortened by 10 bases and J by 3 bases, with 16 bases between the two germline ends. This entry is derived from a study of post-analysis software for immune sequencing data. General study points: The study found significantly lower normalized Chao1 diversity in multiple sclerosis patients than in controls. Patients used several TRBV segments, including TRBV5-6, TRBV5-1 and TRBV20-1, more often than controls.

Sequenced input: blood. V usage is TRBV10-3 and J usage is TRBJ2-7, with D perhaps matching TRBD1 or TRBD2 (5 bases each). This clonotype originated in a girl between 10 and 17 years old with multiple sclerosis. Written as DNA, the CDR3 is TGTGCCACCACCGGGACCGCGGACTACGAGCAGTACTTC. Translation: CATTGTADYEQYF.